The T cell receptor (beta chain) under discussion was sequenced for a study of control samples from healthy donors and cancer patients. The CDR3 has 15 residues. Germline V gene lookup returns CDR1 SEHNR and CDR2 FQNEAQ (reference sequence). Trimming removed 6 bases from V and 2 bases from J; junction bases left unmatched: 5. The assay was immunoSEQ multiplex PCR, and TCRdb's table has in-frame clones only and misses some. The repertoire holds approximately 140,000 clones, with 92% as singletons. The V gene is TRBV7-9, the J gene TRBJ2-5; 11 bases line up with TRBD2. The TCR originated in a man aged 25-45 years in good health. The sequenced sample was blood. This CDR3 is CASRPGTSGQETQYF. In nucleotides, the CDR3 is TGTGCCAGCAGACCTGGGACTAGCGGTCAAGAGACCCAGTACTTC.